This TCR beta chain emerged from a study of T cell repertoires in aging, cancer and after chemotherapy. About the research overall: Repeat sampling of healthy donors over several months to years showed clear clonal overlap.

TCR beta rearrangements were amplified from peripheral blood genomic DNA. The CDR3 runs to 14 residues. Germline-derived CDR1 and CDR2 are DFQATT and SNEGSKA (reference sequence). The J segment lost 2 bases and the V segment lost 6 bases, leaving 7 bases of the junction unmatched. Multiplex touch-down PCR with TRB-A/B primers amplified rearranged V-D-J TRB sequences. One entry per CDR3 protein, called by TCRdb with MiXCR from the multiplex PCR reads. The sample consists of 6,300 or so distinct CDR3 sequences, over 30% of them appearing once. Material: blood. The TCR originated in a human donor in good health. This chain connects TRBV20-1 to TRBJ2-3; 8 bases fit TRBD2. CDR3 sequence: CSATRGGLTDTQYF. The CDR3 DNA is TGCAGTGCAACCCGGGGGGGTCTCACAGATACGCAGTATTTT.